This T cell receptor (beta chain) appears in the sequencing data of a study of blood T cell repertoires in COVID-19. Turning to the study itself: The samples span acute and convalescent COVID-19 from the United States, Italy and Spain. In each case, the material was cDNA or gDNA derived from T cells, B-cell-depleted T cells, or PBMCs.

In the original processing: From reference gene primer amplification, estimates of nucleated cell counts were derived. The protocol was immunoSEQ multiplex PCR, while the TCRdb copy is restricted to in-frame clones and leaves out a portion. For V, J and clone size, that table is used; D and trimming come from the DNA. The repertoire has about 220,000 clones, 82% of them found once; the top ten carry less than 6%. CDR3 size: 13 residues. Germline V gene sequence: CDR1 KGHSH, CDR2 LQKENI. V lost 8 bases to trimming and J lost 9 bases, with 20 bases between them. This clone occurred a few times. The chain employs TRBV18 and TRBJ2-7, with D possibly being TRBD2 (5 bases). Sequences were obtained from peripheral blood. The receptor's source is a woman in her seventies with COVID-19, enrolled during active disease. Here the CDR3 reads CASLRTSASRQYF. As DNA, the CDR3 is TGTGCCAGCCTGCGGACTTCTGCGTCGCGGCAGTACTTC.